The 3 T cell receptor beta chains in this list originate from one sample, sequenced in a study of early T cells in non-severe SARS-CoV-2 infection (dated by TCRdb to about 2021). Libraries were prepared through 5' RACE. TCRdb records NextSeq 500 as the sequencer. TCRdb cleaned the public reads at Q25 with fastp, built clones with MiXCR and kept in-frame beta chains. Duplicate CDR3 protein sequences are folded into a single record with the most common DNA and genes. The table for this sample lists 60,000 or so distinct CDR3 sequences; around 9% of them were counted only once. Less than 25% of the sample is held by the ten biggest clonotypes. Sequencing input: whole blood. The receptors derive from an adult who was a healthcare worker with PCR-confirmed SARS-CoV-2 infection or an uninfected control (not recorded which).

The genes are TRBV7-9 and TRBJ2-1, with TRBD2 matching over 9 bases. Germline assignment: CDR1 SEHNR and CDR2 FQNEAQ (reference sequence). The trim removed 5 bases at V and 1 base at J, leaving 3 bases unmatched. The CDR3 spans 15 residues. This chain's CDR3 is CASSHAGGSYNEQFF. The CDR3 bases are TGTGCCAGCAGCCATGCGGGGGGGTCCTACAATGAGCAGTTCTTC.

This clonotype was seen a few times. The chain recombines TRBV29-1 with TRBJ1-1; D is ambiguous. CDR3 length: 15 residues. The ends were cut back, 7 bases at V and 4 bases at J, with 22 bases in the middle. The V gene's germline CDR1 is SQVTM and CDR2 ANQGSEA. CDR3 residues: CSAENWSRSATEAFF. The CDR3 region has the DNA TGCAGCGCGGAGAATTGGTCCCGATCGGCCACTGAAGCTTTCTTT.

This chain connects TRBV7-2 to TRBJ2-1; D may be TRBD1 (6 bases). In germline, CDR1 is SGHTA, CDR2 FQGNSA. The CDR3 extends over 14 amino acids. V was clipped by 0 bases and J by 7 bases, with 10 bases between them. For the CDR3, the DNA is TGTGCCAGCAGCTTAGCGGCAGGGGTGAATGAGCAGTTCTTC. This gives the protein CASSLAAGVNEQFF.